This TCR beta chain was captured by sequencing in a study of blood T cells in healthy people across ages. This clonotype showed up just a few times. With a J-beta primer mix and a sample-barcoded 5' primer, a second PCR ran 7 to 11 cycles. TCRdb reprocessed the 5' RACE reads with MiXCR, giving one entry per CDR3 protein. The table has 600,000 to 900,000 distinct CDR3 sequences, roughly 24% seen once. This CDR3 has 13 residues. V was cut by 6 bases and J by 3 bases, with 15 bases left in between. Germline-derived CDR1 and CDR2 are DFQATT and SNEGSKA (reference sequence). These same data were also listed under a study on T cells of mothers and their children.

The TCR sequence derives from a boy aged 5 to 17 in good health. This chain links TRBV20-1 with TRBJ2-7; the D is unclear. Sequenced: blood. The CDR3 loop is CSAAPSTDYEQYF. CDR3 coding DNA: TGCAGTGCCGCCCCTTCAACCGACTACGAGCAGTACTTC.